One and the same sample provided the 10 T cell receptor beta chains below, sequenced in a study of OX40 agonist ivuxolimab in advanced cancers. Measured with immunoSEQ multiplex PCR; TCRdb has only the in-frame clones, and not every one. Among some 71,000 clones listed, just over 85% were seen once. Here the sequenced sample was CD4+ or CD8+ T cells sorted from blood, taken in a trial of the OX40 agonist ivuxolimab. These receptors all come from an adult with an advanced solid tumor such as melanoma, head and neck, liver or kidney cancer.

This chain joins TRBV10-3 and TRBJ2-7; 8 nucleotides line up with TRBD1. Germline V gene lookup returns CDR1 ENHRY and CDR2 SYGVKD. V was pared by 3 bases and J by 3 bases, with 7 bases of the junction left unmatched. The CDR3 totals 15 residues. The chain's CDR3 is CAISDFQGASYEQYF. In DNA, the CDR3 is TGTGCCATCAGTGATTTTCAGGGGGCTAGCTACGAGCAGTACTTC.

The chain employs TRBV27 and TRBJ2-1, with D possibly called TRBD1 or TRBD2 (5 bases each). The V gene's germline CDR1 is MNHEY and CDR2 SMNVEV (reference sequence). The CDR3 has 14 amino acids. V lost 5 bases and J lost 10, with 18 bases in between. CDR3 nucleotide sequence: TGTGCCAGCAGTCCCTGGGGGTTTCGACAGGAGCAGTTCTTC. Residues: CASSPWGFRQEQFF.

The chain uses TRBV5-1 and TRBJ1-1; D is possibly TRBD1 (6 bases). V was pared by 1 base and J by 4 bases, with 11 bases between. CDR1 SGHRS and CDR2 YFSETQ come from the germline V gene. The CDR3 totals 14 residues. The CDR3 region is CASSLMGRGTEAFF. The CDR3 bases are TGCGCCAGCAGCTTGATGGGCAGGGGCACTGAAGCTTTCTTT.

In this sample, this clone turned up a few times. The J gene is TRBJ2-2, the V gene TRBV4-2; 7 nucleotides agree with TRBD1. CDR3 length: 15 residues. Looked up from germline, CDR1 is LGHNA and CDR2 is YNFKEQ. V lost 1 base, J lost 8 bases, and 7 bases stayed unmatched. The CDR3: CASSQGDSDSGELFF. CDR3 bases: TGTGCCAGCAGCCAAGGGGACAGCGATTCTGGGGAGCTGTTTTTT.

J is TRBJ2-1 and V is TRBV7-7; D might be TRBD1 or TRBD2, each matching 6 bases. V was trimmed by 5 bases and J by 9 bases, leaving 14 bases between them. The CDR3 contains 13 residues. CDR1 is SSHAT, CDR2 FNYEAQ, per germline (reference sequence). The CDR3 reads CASSPGAHSEQFF. The DNA for the CDR3 is TGTGCCAGCAGCCCGGGGGCGCATAGTGAGCAGTTCTTC. The whole variable domain, filled in from reference TRBV7-7 and TRBJ2-1, reads GAGVSQSPRYKVTKRGQDVTLRCDPISSHATLYWYQQALGQGPEFLTYFNYEAQPDKSGLPSDRFSAERPEGSISTLTIQRTEQRDSAMYRCASSPGAHSEQFFGPGTRLTVL.

The chain carries TRBV5-1 and TRBJ2-3, with D possibly being TRBD2 (6 bases). The CDR3 sequence is 15 residues long. Germline V gene data show CDR1 as SGHRS and CDR2 as YFSETQ. V lost 0 bases, J lost 2 bases, and 10 bases lay in between. This chain's CDR3 is CASSLDSGSTDTQYF. The CDR3 bases are TGCGCCAGCAGCTTGGATAGCGGATCCACAGATACGCAGTATTTT. The whole variable domain, remainder taken from reference TRBV5-1 and TRBJ2-3, is KAGVTQTPRYLIKTRGQQVTLSCSPISGHRSVSWYQQTPGQGLQFLFEYFSETQRNKGNFPGRFSGRQFSNSRSEMNVSTLELGDSALYLCASSLDSGSTDTQYFGPGTRLTVL.

This clone was observed once. The chain has TRBV5-1 and TRBJ1-6; a possible D gene is TRBD1 (6 bases). The ends were cut back, 4 bases at V and 9 bases at J, with 17 bases in the middle. This CDR3 region has 15 residues. Germline V gene data show CDR1 as SGHRS and CDR2 as YFSETQ. The CDR3 bases are TGCGCCAGCAGCCCCCAGGGGCCTAATGGTTCACCCCTCCACTTT. Translated: CASSPQGPNGSPLHF.

The chain links TRBV5-1 to TRBJ2-2, with a possible D match to TRBD2 (6 bases). CDR1 and CDR2 (germline): SGHRS, YFSETQ. The ends were cut back, 7 bases at V and 4 bases at J, with 23 bases in the middle. The CDR3 loop spans 17 amino acids. The CDR3 nucleotides are TGCGCCAGCCGCGACGGGACTCTGCTCTCAGCCACCGGGGAGCTGTTTTTT. Translating it yields CASRDGTLLSATGELFF.

The chain couples TRBV7-2 to TRBJ2-1; D might be TRBD1 (5 bases). Per the germline V gene, CDR1 is SGHTA and CDR2 is FQGNSA. V lost 0 bases and J lost 7, with 10 bases in between. CDR3 length: 14 residues. The CDR3 loop is CASSLAGLGNEQFF. In DNA form, the CDR3 reads TGTGCCAGCAGCTTAGCGGGGCTGGGGAATGAGCAGTTCTTC.

The chain employs TRBV6-5 and TRBJ1-1, with 7 bases fitting TRBD1. The CDR3 is 13 amino acids. Germline V gene data show CDR1 as MNHEY and CDR2 as SVGAGI. Trimming took 7 bases from V and 4 from J; bases not matched to a gene: 6. This chain's CDR3 is CASTSPGGTEAFF. Written as DNA, the CDR3 is TGTGCCAGCACGTCCCCAGGGGGCACTGAAGCTTTCTTT.